A selection of T cell receptor beta chains follows, all from one sample in a study of cytotoxic CD8 clonotypes in ibrutinib-treated CLL. Data came from immunoSEQ multiplex PCR; TCRdb stores just in-frame clones and leaves some out. The table has 55,000 to 85,000 clones, 90% seen once. The specimen comprised PBMCs, sampled after 12 months of ibrutinib treatment. The receptors were gathered from a human donor with chronic lymphocytic leukemia. Each CDR3 is given without its conserved first and last residue.

TRBV21-1	TRBJ2-7	ASSAGRLFYEQY
TRBV4-1	TRBJ1-4	ASSQTEGQAHEKLF
TRBV7-3	TRBJ2-1	ASSPNHARDSAYNEQF
TRBV4-1	TRBJ2-7	ASSQLGLAGSYEQY
TRBV5-1	TRBJ2-7	ASSSPRTGADYEQY
TRBV11-2	TRBJ2-1	ASSPTSGIYNEQF
TRBV30	TRBJ2-1	AWSLTGLAGGPNEQF
TRBV29-1	TRBJ2-1	SVGTGENEQF
TRBV6-5	TRBJ1-2	ASTQGGQYEGYT
TRBV14	TRBJ2-2	ASSQEHRGREGPGELF
TRBV6-5	TRBJ2-3	ASSPGSATDTQY
TRBV7-9	TRBJ2-5	ASSDRETQY
TRBV7-3	TRBJ2-1	ASSPSPGLANNEQF
TRBV2	TRBJ2-1	ASRVGGDEQF
TRBV9	TRBJ1-4	ASRGAGDEKLF
TRBV7-6	TRBJ2-2	ASTRIPGAPGGELF
TRBV5-1	TRBJ2-3	ASSLGASTISVTDTQY
TRBV6-5	TRBJ1-1	ASSRGGAEAF
TRBV19	TRBJ2-5	ASSIIPDGGAETQY
TRBV7-8	TRBJ2-7	ASSLEGLAARKEQY
TRBV28	TRBJ1-2	ASSNPGTGGAVNGYT
TRBV27	TRBJ2-7	ASSPRVSSGIYEQY
TRBV6-6	TRBJ1-4	ASSPNRGVREKLF
TRBV5-1	TRBJ2-5	ASSTNQETQY
TRBV27	TRBJ2-7	ASSTNPTSFEQY
TRBV7-2	TRBJ1-2	ASSLAVAPSGYT
TRBV19	TRBJ2-5	ASSISGLAEWVQETQY
TRBV28	TRBJ2-6	ASSPGGTGANVLT
TRBV6-1	TRBJ2-1	ASSKGGTYNEQF
TRBV27	TRBJ1-2	ASSQGGGGYT
TRBV10-1	TRBJ2-2	ASSVQNTGELF
TRBV19	TRBJ2-7	ASRGLGVEQY
TRBV4-1	TRBJ2-1	ASSQEVGRAYNEQF
TRBV7-8	TRBJ1-2	ASSPRTGLYGYT
TRBV4-1	TRBJ1-3	ASSQDETGRNTIY
TRBV4-2	TRBJ2-1	ASSQDGTKDYNEQF
TRBV27	TRBJ2-7	ASSLLLAGATYEQY
TRBV5-8	TRBJ1-1	ASSLVWSEAF
TRBV19	TRBJ2-5	ASSIRRTGGDETQY
TRBV6-1	TRBJ2-6	ASSESWGANVLT
TRBV13	TRBJ2-7	ASSFNLAYEQY
TRBV11-3	TRBJ2-7	ASSFRGGEQY
TRBV5-1	TRBJ1-2	ASSLLHPDNYGYT
TRBV11-1	TRBJ2-5	ASSVKETQY
TRBV5-4	TRBJ2-7	ASSLDEASPYEQY
TRBV25-1	TRBJ2-5	ASSARTGQETQY